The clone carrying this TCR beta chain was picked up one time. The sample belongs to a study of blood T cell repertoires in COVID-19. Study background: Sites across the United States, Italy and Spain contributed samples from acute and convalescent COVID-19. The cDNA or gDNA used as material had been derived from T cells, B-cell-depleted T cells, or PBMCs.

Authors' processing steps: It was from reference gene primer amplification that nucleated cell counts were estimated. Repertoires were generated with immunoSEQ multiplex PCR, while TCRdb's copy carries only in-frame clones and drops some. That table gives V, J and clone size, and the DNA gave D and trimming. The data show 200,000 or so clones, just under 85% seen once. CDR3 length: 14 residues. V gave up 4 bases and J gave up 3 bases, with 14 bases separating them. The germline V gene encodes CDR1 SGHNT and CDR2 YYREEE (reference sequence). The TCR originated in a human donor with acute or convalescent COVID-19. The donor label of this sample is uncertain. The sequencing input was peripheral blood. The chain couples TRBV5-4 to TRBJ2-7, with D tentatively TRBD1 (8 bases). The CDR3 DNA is TGTGCCAGCAGCGGAAACAGGGGGGGCTACGAGCAGTACTTC. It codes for CASSGNRGGYEQYF.